Each of the 31 T cell receptor beta chains below was sequenced from the same sample in a study of T cell changes during pregnancy in multiple sclerosis. Libraries were prepared by immunoSEQ multiplex PCR; TCRdb keeps only in-frame clonotypes and omits some of them. Of about 44,000 clones listed, 80% to 95% were seen once; the top ten hold about 0.73%. Sequencing was performed on CD4+ T cells from peripheral blood mononuclear cells, taken in the first trimester of pregnancy. The receptors stem from a female donor with multiple sclerosis, enrolled in a pregnancy study.

V usage is TRBV28 and J usage is TRBJ2-7; 7 bases fit TRBD1. V shed 7 bases and J 2 bases; nucleotides not matched to a gene: 8. Germline V gives CDR1 MDHEN, CDR2 SYDVKM. CDR3 size: 14 residues. The CDR3 loop reads CASNMRGLTYEQYF. The CDR3 DNA follows: TGTGCCAGCAACATGAGGGGGCTGACCTACGAGCAGTACTTC.

V is TRBV7-9 and J is TRBJ1-5; D call uncertain. The CDR3 runs 12 residues. The V end lost 2 bases, the J end lost 3 bases, and 2 bases lay between the germline ends. Germline V gene sequence: CDR1 SEHNR, CDR2 FQNEAQ (reference sequence). CDR3 bases: TGTGCCAGCAGCTTACTCAATCAGCCCCAGCATTTT. It codes for CASSLLNQPQHF.

V is TRBV21-1 and J is TRBJ1-1. TRBV21-1 is flagged as a pseudogene. The CDR3 spans 13 residues. The CDR3 region is CASSRGQNTEAFF. CDR3 in DNA: TGTGCCAGCAGCAGAGGTCAGAACACTGAAGCTTTCTTT.

V gene TRBV28 combines with J gene TRBJ1-1; D is possibly TRBD1 (5 bases). This CDR3 has 15 residues. With 6 bases removed from V and 2 bases from J, the gap between germline ends came to 16 bases. Germline V gives CDR1 MDHEN, CDR2 SYDVKM. The CDR3 DNA reads as TGTGCCAGCAGCTCAGTAGGCCAGGGAAACACTGAAGCTTTCTTT. Encoded protein: CASSSVGQGNTEAFF. The variable domain in full, completed from reference TRBV28 and TRBJ1-1, reads DVKVTQSSRYLVKRTGEKVFLECVQDMDHENMFWYRQDPGLGLRLIYFSYDVKMKEKGDIPEGYSVSREKKERFSLILESASTNQTSMYLCASSSVGQGNTEAFFGQGTRLTVV.

The chain has TRBV7-8 and TRBJ1-1, with D perhaps matching TRBD1 (6 bases). The CDR3 spans 16 residues. Germline V gives CDR1 SGHVS, CDR2 FQNEAQ. The V gene lost 6 bases and the J gene lost 4 bases, with 21 bases spanning the gap. The CDR3 is CASSPSIGTTSTEAFF. The CDR3 coding sequence is TGTGCCAGCAGTCCGAGTATCGGGACAACATCCACTGAAGCTTTCTTT.

V gene TRBV6-5 combines with J gene TRBJ1-3; TRBD1 might be the D (5 bases). The CDR3 has 14 amino acids. Trimming pared 2 bases from V and 7 bases from J, leaving 12 bases between. From germline, CDR1 is MNHEY and CDR2 SVGAGI. CDR3 sequence (DNA): TGTGCCAGCAGTTACGGGTCAGGGAGGAACACCATATATTTT. Residues: CASSYGSGRNTIYF.

This sequence joins TRBV7-9 and TRBJ2-2; perhaps TRBD1 as D (6 bases). The V and J ends lost 6 bases and 5 bases respectively, with 10 bases between them. Germline assignment: CDR1 SEHNR and CDR2 FQNEAQ (reference sequence). The CDR3 spans 13 residues. The CDR3 DNA is TGTGCCAGCAGGGGGGCGTCGACCGGGGAGCTGTTTTTT. Amino acids: CASRGASTGELFF. Full variable domain (remainder filled in from reference TRBV7-9 and TRBJ2-2): DTGVSQNPRHKITKRGQNVTFRCDPISEHNRLYWYRQTLGQGPEFLTYFQNEAQLEKSRLLSDRFSAERPKGSFSTLEIQRTEQGDSAMYLCASRGASTGELFFGEGSRLTVL.

The chain recombines TRBV29-1 with TRBJ2-1; 15 positions match TRBD2. The CDR3 has 17 amino acids. Unmatched junction bases numbered 14, after V lost 5 bases and J lost 9 bases. Germline CDR1 SQVTM, CDR2 ANQGSEA. CDR3 nucleotide sequence: TGCAGCGTTCACAAACCTGGACTAGCGGGAGGGCCGGGTGAGCAGTTCTTC. It encodes CSVHKPGLAGGPGEQFF.

This chain uses TRBV4-2 with TRBJ2-1, with D possibly TRBD2 on 6 matching bases. Trimming cost V 1 base and J 1 base, with 14 bases left between them. Germline CDR1 reads LGHNA; CDR2 reads YNFKEQ. The CDR3 consists of 17 residues. The DNA of the CDR3 is TGTGCCAGCAGCCAAGGACTAGTGCTGGGTTCCTACAATGAGCAGTTCTTC. Its protein product is CASSQGLVLGSYNEQFF.

This chain joins TRBV30 and TRBJ2-1; tentative D call: TRBD2 (6 bases). Germline CDR1 and CDR2: GTSNPN and SVGIG (reference sequence). CDR3 length: 17 amino acids. Trimming took 1 base from V and 3 from J, leaving 19 bases between them. The CDR3 loop is CAWSGGVPGVRYNEQFF. DNA for the CDR3: TGTGCCTGGAGTGGGGGAGTCCCGGGAGTACGCTACAATGAGCAGTTCTTC.

V is TRBV7-9 and J is TRBJ1-4; TRBD1 is a possible D gene (5 bases). V was pared by 5 bases and J by 6 bases, with 16 bases between. The CDR3 covers 15 residues. The germline V gene encodes CDR1 SEHNR and CDR2 FQNEAQ (reference sequence). CDR3 coding DNA: TGTGCCAGCAGCCCTTACAGGAACAACGATGAAAAACTGTTTTTT. This translates into CASSPYRNNDEKLFF. Looking up the rest from reference TRBV7-9 and TRBJ1-4 gives the full variable domain: DTGVSQNPRHKITKRGQNVTFRCDPISEHNRLYWYRQTLGQGPEFLTYFQNEAQLEKSRLLSDRFSAERPKGSFSTLEIQRTEQGDSAMYLCASSPYRNNDEKLFFGSGTQLSVL.

The chain has TRBV18 and TRBJ2-7, with 10 bases identical to TRBD1. Germline V gene lookup returns CDR1 KGHSH and CDR2 LQKENI. This CDR3 is 15 amino acids long. The trim removed 3 bases at V and 4 bases at J, leaving 6 bases unmatched. DNA of the CDR3: TGTGCCAGCTCACCGTTGCGACAGGGGGCTTACGAGCAGTACTTC. It encodes CASSPLRQGAYEQYF. The full variable domain, its missing parts supplied by reference TRBV18 and TRBJ2-7, is NAGVMQNPRHLVRRRGQEARLRCSPMKGHSHVYWYRQLPEEGLKFMVYLQKENIIDESGMPKERFSAEFPKEGPSILRIQQVVRGDSAAYFCASSPLRQGAYEQYFGPGTRLTVT.

This chain uses TRBV7-2 with TRBJ1-5; tentatively, D is TRBD1 (5 bases). Germline loops: CDR1 SGHTA, CDR2 FQGNSA. V was pared by 2 bases and J by 6 bases, with 11 bases between. This CDR3 has 14 amino acids. CDR3 DNA: TGTGCCAGCAGCTTAATAACCGGGGGTCAGCCCCAGCATTTT. Translation gives CASSLITGGQPQHF.

V and J are TRBV7-3 and TRBJ2-2, with TRBD2 as a possible D gene (7 bases). V lost 5 bases and J 1 base, leaving 14 bases between the germline ends. Germline CDR1 reads SGHTA; CDR2 reads FQGTGA. This CDR3 region has 16 residues. The CDR3 bases are TGTGCCAGCAGCCCAGCAAGGGGGGGGAACACCGGGGAGCTGTTTTTT. This gives the protein CASSPARGGNTGELFF.

Only one count was recorded for this clone. The V and J genes are TRBV6-5 and TRBJ2-7; 10 bases align to TRBD1. Trimming cost V 5 bases and J 2 bases; bases outside gene matches: 3. The CDR3 runs 14 residues. Germline V gene lookup returns CDR1 MNHEY and CDR2 SVGAGI. The CDR3 here is CASSPGQGTYEQYF. The CDR3 bases are TGTGCCAGCAGTCCGGGACAGGGGACCTACGAGCAGTACTTC.

The rearrangement links TRBV5-1 to TRBJ2-7; maybe TRBD1 (6 bases). Germline CDR1 reads SGHRS; CDR2 reads YFSETQ. The ends were cut back, 0 bases at V and 6 bases at J, with 13 bases in the middle. The CDR3 is made up of 14 amino acids. For the CDR3, the DNA is TGCGCCAGCAGCTTGGCTGGACAGAGCGGCGAGCAGTACTTC. It specifies CASSLAGQSGEQYF. Supplemented by reference TRBV5-1 and TRBJ2-7, the full variable domain reads KAGVTQTPRYLIKTRGQQVTLSCSPISGHRSVSWYQQTPGQGLQFLFEYFSETQRNKGNFPGRFSGRQFSNSRSEMNVSTLELGDSALYLCASSLAGQSGEQYFGPGTRLTVT.

This rearrangement joins TRBV11-2 to TRBJ2-3; the D is unclear. This CDR3 is built from 15 residues. V lost 0 bases, J lost 0 bases, and 7 bases lay in between. Per germline, CDR1 SGHAT and CDR2 FQNNGV. The CDR3 loop is CASSLDSTSTDTQYF. In DNA, the CDR3 is TGTGCCAGCAGCTTAGACTCTACTAGCACAGATACGCAGTATTTT. The entire variable domain, with the rest obtained from reference TRBV11-2 and TRBJ2-3, is as follows: EAGVAQSPRYKIIEKRQSVAFWCNPISGHATLYWYQQILGQGPKLLIQFQNNGVVDDSQLPKDRFSAERLKGVDSTLKIQPAKLEDSAVYLCASSLDSTSTDTQYFGPGTRLTVL.

V usage is TRBV2 and J usage is TRBJ2-4, with 11 positions matching TRBD1. CDR3 length: 15 amino acids. V lost 7 bases to trimming and J lost 3 bases; unmatched junction nucleotides: 5. Germline CDR1 is SNHLY and CDR2 is FYNNEI. The CDR3: CASMRDRGVKNIQYF. Written as DNA, the CDR3 is TGTGCCAGCATGAGGGACAGGGGGGTCAAAAACATTCAGTACTTC.

The genes are TRBV5-1 and TRBJ2-1; 8 nucleotides match TRBD2. Trimming cost V 4 bases and J 8 bases; bases outside gene matches: 11. The CDR3 consists of 15 residues. The germline CDR1 and CDR2 sequences are SGHRS and YFSETQ. CDR3 DNA: TGCGCCAGCAGCCTTAGCGGGGTACAGCAACATGAGCAGTTCTTC. This encodes CASSLSGVQQHEQFF.

This chain uses TRBV6-6 with TRBJ1-1, with 7 bases that match TRBD1. The CDR3 consists of 13 residues. With 2 bases clipped from V and 4 bases from J, the junction kept 1 base outside the gene matches. The V gene's germline CDR1 is MNHNY and CDR2 SVGAGI (reference sequence). CDR3: CASSYDRATEAFF. In DNA, the CDR3 is TGTGCCAGCAGTTACGACAGGGCCACTGAAGCTTTCTTT.

The rearrangement links TRBV6-5 to TRBJ2-7; D is unresolved. V lost 6 bases, J lost 2 bases, and 17 bases lay in between. This CDR3 is 15 amino acids long. Germline V gene sequence: CDR1 MNHEY, CDR2 SVGAGI. The CDR3 spells CASSPRKILTYEQYF. CDR3 bases: TGTGCCAGCAGCCCCAGAAAGATACTAACCTACGAGCAGTACTTC.

The chain has TRBV7-3 and TRBJ2-1; TRBD2 matches 12 bases. Germline V gene data show CDR1 as SGHTA and CDR2 as FQGTGA. With V trimmed by 5 bases and J by 5 bases, 1 base remained unmatched. The CDR3 has 14 residues. The CDR3 is CASSGLAGNNEQFF. The CDR3 DNA sequence: TGTGCCAGCAGCGGACTAGCGGGAAACAATGAGCAGTTCTTC. The whole variable domain, remainder taken from reference TRBV7-3 and TRBJ2-1, is GAGVSQTPSNKVTEKGKYVELRCDPISGHTALYWYRQSLGQGPEFLIYFQGTGAADDSGLPNDRFFAVRPEGSVSTLKIQRTERGDSAVYLCASSGLAGNNEQFFGPGTRLTVL.

The J gene is TRBJ2-6, the V gene TRBV4-2; a weak D match, TRBD1 (5 bases). The germline V gene has CDR1 LGHNA and CDR2 YNFKEQ. This CDR3 is built from 19 residues. The ends were cut back, 1 base at V and 0 bases at J, with 16 bases in the middle. The CDR3 DNA reads TGTGCCAGCAGCCAAGCTCAGGGTAAACACCTCTCTGGGGCCAACGTCCTGACTTTC. It codes for CASSQAQGKHLSGANVLTF.

The chain couples TRBV29-1 to TRBJ2-3; 8 bases agree with TRBD1. This CDR3 has 15 amino acids. CDR1 and CDR2 from the germline V gene are SQVTM and ANQGSEA. The trim removed 1 base at V and 4 bases at J, leaving 7 bases unmatched. CDR3 DNA sequence: TGCAGCGTTGAAGGGGGAAGGACAGGGTCAGATACGCAGTATTTT. As protein: CSVEGGRTGSDTQYF.

The count of this clone is one. CDR3: CATSISGWTYEQYF. In DNA form, the CDR3 reads TGTGCCACCAGCATTTCAGGGTGGACCTACGAGCAGTACTTC. V is TRBV15 and J is TRBJ2-7, with TRBD1 as a possible D gene (5 bases). CDR1 is LNHNV, CDR2 YYDKDF, per germline (reference sequence). The CDR3 is 14 residues long. Trimming removed 4 bases from V and 2 bases from J, with 12 bases in between.

The genes are TRBV2 and TRBJ2-7; 16 bases agree with TRBD2. V gave up 5 bases and J gave up 6 bases; unmatched junction bases: 4. The CDR3 contains 15 residues. Germline CDR1 and CDR2: SNHLY and FYNNEI. The CDR3 nucleotides read TGTGCCAGCAGTCCCGGGACTAGCGGGAGGGCCGAGCAGTACTTC. Protein product: CASSPGTSGRAEQYF.

J is TRBJ1-5 and V is TRBV30, with D unresolved. The germline V and J ends were trimmed by 1 base and 0 bases, with 7 bases remaining between them. This CDR3 region has 14 residues. In germline, CDR1 is GTSNPN, CDR2 SVGIG (reference sequence). The CDR3, as DNA: TGTGCCTGGAGTGACAGCCTTAGCAATCAGCCCCAGCATTTT. This gives the protein CAWSDSLSNQPQHF.

V and J are TRBV28 and TRBJ2-4; a weak D match, TRBD2 (6 bases). This CDR3 has 14 residues. Trimming cost V 4 bases and J 8 bases, with 15 bases left between them. CDR1 MDHEN and CDR2 SYDVKM come from the germline V gene. The CDR3 sequence is CASSSPWGGYIQYF. In DNA form, the CDR3 reads TGTGCCAGCAGTTCTCCTTGGGGAGGATACATTCAGTACTTC.

This sequence joins TRBV6-1 and TRBJ1-2, with a tentative D call TRBD1 (6 bases). This CDR3 spans 18 amino acids. The germline V gene encodes CDR1 MNHNS and CDR2 SASEGT. Trimming took 0 bases from V and 7 from J, leaving 24 bases between them. CDR3 sequence reads: CASSEAGPTGRRYGGYTF. The CDR3 DNA reads TGTGCCAGCAGTGAAGCGGGTCCGACAGGAAGAAGGTACGGTGGCTACACCTTC.

The genes are TRBV19 and TRBJ2-1; D is ambiguous. V was trimmed by 4 bases and J by 5 bases, leaving 9 bases between them. CDR1 is LNHDA, CDR2 SQIVND, per germline (reference sequence). The length of the CDR3 is 13 residues. As DNA, the CDR3 is TGTGCCAGTAGTAGTGGCAACAACAATGAGCAGTTCTTC. Its protein product is CASSSGNNNEQFF.

This chain uses TRBV7-2 with TRBJ2-7; possibly TRBD2 for D (5 bases). The V gene's germline CDR1 is SGHTA and CDR2 FQGNSA. The CDR3 is 16 amino acids. The V end lost 4 bases, the J end lost 0 bases, and 16 bases lay between the germline ends. The CDR3 is CASSSEPPGISYEQYF. The CDR3 DNA is TGTGCCAGCAGCTCCGAGCCCCCGGGGATCTCCTACGAGCAGTACTTC.